This TCR beta chain was sequenced for a study of shared clonotypes between healthy human individuals. The study, taken as a whole, reports: Despite large depth, sorted-subset datasets appeared incompletely sequenced. A handful of donors showed sharing of approximately 5% of naive CD4 clonotypes.

An even split of each subset's genomic DNA across several immunoSEQ plates was performed. Assay: immunoSEQ multiplex PCR; the TCRdb copy retains only in-frame clones and omits some. The sample contains roughly 2,500,000 clones, approximately 93% of which appear only once. Trimming took 4 bases from V and 1 from J; bases not matched to a gene: 5. The CDR3 sequence is 16 residues long. Germline CDR1 SGHRS, CDR2 YFSETQ. On this clone: Its specificity is not known. Distinct nucleotide sequences in the sample also encode this CDR3.

The sample consisted of naive CD4+ T cells from PBMCs. Subset defined: CD45RA+ positively selected. The receptor was isolated from a young man in good health. Some clones in this sample may be carry-over from other donors' samples. The chain employs TRBV5-1 and TRBJ2-5; 12 bases align to TRBD2. This chain's CDR3 is CASSAGLAGSQETQYF. CDR3 bases: TGCGCCAGCAGCGCTGGACTAGCGGGATCCCAAGAGACCCAGTACTTC.